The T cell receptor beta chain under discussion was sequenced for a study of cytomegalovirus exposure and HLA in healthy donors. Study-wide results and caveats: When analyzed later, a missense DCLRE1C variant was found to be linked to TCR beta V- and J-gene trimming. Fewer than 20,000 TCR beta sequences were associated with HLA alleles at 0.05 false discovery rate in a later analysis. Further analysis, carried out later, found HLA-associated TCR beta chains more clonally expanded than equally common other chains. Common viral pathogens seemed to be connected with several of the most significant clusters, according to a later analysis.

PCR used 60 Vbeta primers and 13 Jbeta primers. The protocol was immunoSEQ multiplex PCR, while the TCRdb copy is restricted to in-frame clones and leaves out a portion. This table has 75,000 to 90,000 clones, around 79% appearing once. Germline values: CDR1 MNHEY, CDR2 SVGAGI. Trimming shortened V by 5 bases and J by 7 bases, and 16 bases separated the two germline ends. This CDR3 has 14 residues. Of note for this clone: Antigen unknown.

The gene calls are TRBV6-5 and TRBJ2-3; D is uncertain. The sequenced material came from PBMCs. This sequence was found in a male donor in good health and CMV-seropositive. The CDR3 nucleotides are TGTGCCAGCAGTGCCGGGTCTCGGTCGAATACGCAGTATTTT. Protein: CASSAGSRSNTQYF.